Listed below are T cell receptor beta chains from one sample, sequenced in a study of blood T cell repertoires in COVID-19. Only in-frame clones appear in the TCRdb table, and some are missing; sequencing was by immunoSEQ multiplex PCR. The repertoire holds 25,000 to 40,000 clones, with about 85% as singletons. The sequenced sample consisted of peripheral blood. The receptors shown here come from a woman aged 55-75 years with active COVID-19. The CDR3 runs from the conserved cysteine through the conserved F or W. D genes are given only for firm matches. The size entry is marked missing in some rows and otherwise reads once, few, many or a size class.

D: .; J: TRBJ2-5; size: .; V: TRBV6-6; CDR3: CASSPRLRAGETQYF; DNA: TGTGCCAGCAGTCCCCGACTGCGCGCAGGGGAGACCCAGTACTTC
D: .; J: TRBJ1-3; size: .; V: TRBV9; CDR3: CASSPPAGYTIYF; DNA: TGTGCCAGCAGCCCTCCCGCCGGGTACACCATATATTTT
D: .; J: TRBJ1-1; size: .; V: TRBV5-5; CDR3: CASSLEVVSGTEAFF; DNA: TGTGCCAGCAGCTTGGAGGTAGTATCGGGTACTGAAGCTTTCTTT
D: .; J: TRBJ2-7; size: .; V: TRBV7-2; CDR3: CASSLGGVSYEQYF; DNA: TGTGCCAGCAGCTTAGGTGGAGTATCCTACGAGCAGTACTTC
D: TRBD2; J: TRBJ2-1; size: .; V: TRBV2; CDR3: CASKGTSREQFF; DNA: TGTGCCAGCAAGGGGACTAGCCGTGAGCAGTTCTTC
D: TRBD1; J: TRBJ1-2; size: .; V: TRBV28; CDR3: CASRKTGPSSYGYTF; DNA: TGTGCCAGCAGGAAGACAGGGCCCTCCTCTTATGGCTACACCTTC
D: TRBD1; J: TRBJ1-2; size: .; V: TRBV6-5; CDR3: CASSYSEGASGYTF; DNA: TGTGCCAGCAGTTACTCGGAGGGGGCCTCTGGCTACACCTTC
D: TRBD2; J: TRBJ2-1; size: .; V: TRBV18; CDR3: CASSRGRDNEQFF; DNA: TGTGCCAGCTCTCGGGGGAGGGATAATGAGCAGTTCTTC
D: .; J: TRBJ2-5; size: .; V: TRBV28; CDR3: CASSTRLGLETQYF; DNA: TGTGCCAGCAGCACCCGACTTGGGTTGGAGACCCAGTACTTC
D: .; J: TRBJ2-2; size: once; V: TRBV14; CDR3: CASSQFSGTGELFF; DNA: TGTGCCAGCAGCCAGTTTAGCGGTACCGGGGAGCTGTTTTTT
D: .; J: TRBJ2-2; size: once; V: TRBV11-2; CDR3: CASSLDLALGELFF; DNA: TGTGCCAGCAGCTTAGATTTAGCTCTCGGGGAGCTGTTTTTT
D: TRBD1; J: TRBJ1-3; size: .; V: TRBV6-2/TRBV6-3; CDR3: CASSYVQGNTIYF; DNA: TGTGCCAGCAGTTACGTACAGGGGAACACCATATATTTT
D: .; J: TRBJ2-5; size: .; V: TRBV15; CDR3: CATSRDRRIGETQYF; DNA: TGTGCCACCAGCAGAGATCGGAGAATTGGTGAGACCCAGTACTTC
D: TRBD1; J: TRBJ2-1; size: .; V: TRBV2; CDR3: CASSAGQEAFYNEQFF; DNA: TGTGCCAGCAGCGCCGGACAGGAAGCCTTTTACAATGAGCAGTTCTTC
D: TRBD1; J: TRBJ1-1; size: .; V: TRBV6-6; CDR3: CASSYTGQPNTEAFF; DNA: TGTGCCAGCAGTTACACGGGACAGCCGAACACTGAAGCTTTCTTT
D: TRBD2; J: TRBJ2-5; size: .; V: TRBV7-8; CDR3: CASIAGIQETQYF; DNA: TGTGCCAGTATAGCGGGGATACAAGAGACCCAGTACTTC
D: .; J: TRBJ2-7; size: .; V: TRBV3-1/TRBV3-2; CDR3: CASLQRGFYEQYF; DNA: TGTGCCAGTCTTCAACGGGGGTTCTACGAGCAGTACTTC
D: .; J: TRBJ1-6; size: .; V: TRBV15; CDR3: CATSRAGVNSPLHF; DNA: TGTGCCACCAGCAGAGCAGGGGTCAATTCACCCCTCCACTTT
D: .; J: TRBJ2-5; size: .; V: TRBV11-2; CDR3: CASSSLSTLRETQYF; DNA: TGTGCCAGCAGCTCCCTATCGACACTTCGAGAGACCCAGTACTTC
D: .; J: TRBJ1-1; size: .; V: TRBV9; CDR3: CASSDSAHTEAFF; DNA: TGTGCCAGCAGCGACAGTGCCCACACTGAAGCTTTCTTT
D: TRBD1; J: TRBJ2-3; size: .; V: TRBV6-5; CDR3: CASSYSGQRTDTQYF; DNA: TGTGCCAGCAGTTATTCGGGACAGCGTACAGATACGCAGTATTTT
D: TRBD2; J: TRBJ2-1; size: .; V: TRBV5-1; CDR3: CASSLVGGYNEQFF; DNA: TGCGCCAGCAGCTTGGTGGGGGGGTACAATGAGCAGTTCTTC
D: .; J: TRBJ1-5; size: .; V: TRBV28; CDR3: CASTRGTGNQPQHF; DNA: TGTGCCAGCACCAGGGGAACCGGCAATCAGCCCCAGCATTTT
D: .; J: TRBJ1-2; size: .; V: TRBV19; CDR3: CASSPQRLFYGYTF; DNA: TGTGCCAGTAGTCCCCAGCGTCTCTTCTATGGCTACACCTTC
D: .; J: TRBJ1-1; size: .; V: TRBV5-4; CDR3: CASSLPLGQQNGEAFF; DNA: TGTGCCAGCAGCTTGCCGTTAGGACAGCAGAACGGTGAAGCTTTCTTT
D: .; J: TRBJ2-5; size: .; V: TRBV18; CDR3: CASSPPTRVLGWPQYF; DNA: TGTGCCAGCTCACCACCCACCAGAGTCCTCGGGTGGCCCCAGTACTTC
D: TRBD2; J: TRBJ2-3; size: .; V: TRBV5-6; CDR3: CASSLRGGLTDTQYF; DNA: TGTGCCAGCAGCTTGCGCGGGGGGTTGACAGATACGCAGTATTTT
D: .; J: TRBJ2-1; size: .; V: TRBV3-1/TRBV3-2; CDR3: CASSQVYSSNYNEQFF; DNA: TGTGCCAGCAGCCAAGTGTACAGCTCTAACTACAATGAGCAGTTCTTC
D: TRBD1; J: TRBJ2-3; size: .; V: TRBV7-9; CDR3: CASSSGTGEKYTHTQYF; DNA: TGTGCCAGCAGTTCCGGGACAGGGGAGAAGTACACGCATACGCAGTATTTT
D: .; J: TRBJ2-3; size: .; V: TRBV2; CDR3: CASRETGGTDTQYF; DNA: TGTGCCAGCAGGGAGACAGGAGGCACAGATACGCAGTATTTT
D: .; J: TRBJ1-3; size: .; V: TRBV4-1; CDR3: CASSRLIGETIYF; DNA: TGCGCCAGCAGCCGCCTGATAGGAGAAACCATATATTTT
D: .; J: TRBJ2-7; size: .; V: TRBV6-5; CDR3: CARNQGMPYEQYF; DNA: TGTGCCAGAAATCAGGGTATGCCCTACGAGCAGTACTTC
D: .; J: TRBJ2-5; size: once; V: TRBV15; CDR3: CATSRDGQQETQYF; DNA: TGTGCCACCAGCAGAGATGGGCAGCAAGAGACCCAGTACTTC
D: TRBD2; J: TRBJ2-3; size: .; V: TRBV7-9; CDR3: CASSSTSGRSIDTQYF; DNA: TGTGCCAGCAGCTCGACTAGCGGGAGGAGTATAGATACGCAGTATTTT
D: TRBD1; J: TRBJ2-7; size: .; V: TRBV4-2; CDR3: CASSQDRGLSYEQYF; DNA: TGTGCCAGCAGCCAGGACAGGGGGTTATCCTACGAGCAGTACTTC
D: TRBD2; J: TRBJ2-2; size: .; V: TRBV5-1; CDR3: CASSSVLAGTGELFF; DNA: TGCGCCAGCAGCTCGGTACTAGCGGGCACCGGGGAGCTGTTTTTT
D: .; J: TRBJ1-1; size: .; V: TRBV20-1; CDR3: CSAHQVEAFF; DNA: TGCAGTGCACACCAAGTTGAAGCTTTCTTT
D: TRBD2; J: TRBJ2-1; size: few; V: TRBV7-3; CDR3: CASSATSGNNNEQFF; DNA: TGTGCCAGCAGCGCGACTAGCGGAAATAACAATGAGCAGTTCTTC
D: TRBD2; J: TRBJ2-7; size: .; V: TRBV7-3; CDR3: CASSLSGGPSYEQYF; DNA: TGTGCCAGCAGCTTATCGGGGGGGCCCAGCTACGAGCAGTACTTC
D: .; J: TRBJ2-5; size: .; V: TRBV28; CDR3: CASSLLGRVQETQYF; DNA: TGTGCCAGCAGTTTGTTGGGCAGGGTTCAAGAGACCCAGTACTTC
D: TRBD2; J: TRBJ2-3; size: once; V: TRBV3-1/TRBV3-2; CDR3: CASSQLVTSGSGTQYF; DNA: TGTGCCAGCAGCCAACTTGTAACTAGCGGCTCGGGTACGCAGTATTTT
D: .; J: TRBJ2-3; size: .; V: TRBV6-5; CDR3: CASSLGVETQYF; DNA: TGTGCCAGCAGCCTCGGGGTAGAGACGCAGTATTTT
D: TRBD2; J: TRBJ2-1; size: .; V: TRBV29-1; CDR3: CSVVPLLAGTNNEQFF; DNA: TGCAGCGTTGTTCCACTACTAGCGGGAACCAACAATGAGCAGTTCTTC
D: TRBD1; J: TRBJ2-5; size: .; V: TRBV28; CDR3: CASSRDRVVETQYF; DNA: TGTGCCAGCAGTAGGGACAGGGTGGTTGAGACCCAGTACTTC
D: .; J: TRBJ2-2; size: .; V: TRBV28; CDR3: CASRPSGTLNTGELFF; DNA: TGTGCCAGCAGACCATCCGGGACACTAAACACCGGGGAGCTGTTTTTT
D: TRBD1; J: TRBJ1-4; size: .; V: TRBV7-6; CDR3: CASSLGDRTRGKLFF; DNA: TGTGCCAGCAGCTTAGGGGACAGGACGAGGGGAAAACTGTTTTTT
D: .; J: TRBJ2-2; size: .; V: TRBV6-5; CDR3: CASRDRGQPGELFF; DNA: TGTGCCAGCAGAGACCGCGGACAGCCCGGGGAGCTGTTTTTT
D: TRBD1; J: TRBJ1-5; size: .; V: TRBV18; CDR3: CASSAGTGHQPQHF; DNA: TGTGCCAGCTCAGCAGGGACAGGGCACCAGCCCCAGCATTTT